This T cell receptor beta chain originates from a study of cytotoxic CD8 clonotypes in ibrutinib-treated CLL. Across the whole study: Timing of response sample collection was a median approximately twelve months after treatment start, with a range of 6 to 36.

TCRdb keeps only in-frame clones here, not all; method: immunoSEQ multiplex PCR. Of about 40,000 clones listed, roughly three quarters were seen once; the top ten hold over 9.5%. Germline CDR1 and CDR2: MDHEN and SYDVKM. The V end lost 6 bases, the J end lost 3 bases, and 17 bases lay between the germline ends. The CDR3 has 15 amino acids. Study-wide points: Before falling back toward baseline at progression, clonality had risen at the time of ibrutinib response. On treatment, the uncommon public clonotypes contracted or remained stable.

In this sample, this clone turned up a few times. Its antigen remains unidentified. Sequences were derived from PBMCs, sampled at disease progression, from a patient treated with ibrutinib. The chain has TRBV28 and TRBJ1-2; D might be TRBD1 (6 bases). This TCR came from a human donor with chronic lymphocytic leukemia. Here the CDR3 reads CASSTGSTGDYGYTF. The CDR3 DNA is TGTGCCAGCAGCACAGGGAGTACCGGGGACTATGGCTACACCTTC.